This T cell receptor (beta chain) was identified during a study of blood T cell repertoires in COVID-19. Overall study: The study drew acute and convalescent COVID-19 samples from the United States, Italy and Spain. T cells, B-cell-depleted T cells, or PBMCs supplied cDNA or gDNA.

The CDR3 totals 12 residues. The V gene end was trimmed by 2 bases and the J gene end by 6 bases; junction bases not matched to a gene: 3. Germline CDR1 SQVTM, CDR2 ANQGSEA. Original analysis: Cell counts per sample came from amplifying reference gene primers. The protocol was immunoSEQ multiplex PCR, while the TCRdb copy is restricted to in-frame clones and leaves out a portion. That table furnishes V, J and clone size, whereas the DNA furnished D and trimming. The data contain under 250,000 clones, 85% of them singletons. J is TRBJ2-7 and V is TRBV29-1, with TRBD1 identical over 8 bases. The TCR originated in a woman aged 55-75 years with active or convalescent COVID-19. Sample: peripheral blood. CDR3 region: CSVEQTGGEQYF. The CDR3 DNA reads as TGCAGCGTTGAACAAACAGGGGGCGAGCAGTACTTC.